Listed below are T cell receptor beta chains from one sample, sequenced in a study of CD8 T cells in Susac syndrome. Using its own MiXCR run on the immunoSEQ multiplex PCR reads, TCRdb lists one record per CDR3 protein. The table lists about 400,000 distinct CDR3 sequences, 85% of them singletons. What was sequenced was CD8+ T cells from PBMCs. Receptors were obtained from a human donor with multiple sclerosis. Each CDR3 is given with its conserved first and last residue. A D gene is named only where the DNA matches it firmly. Only part of the rows carry a size: once, few, many, or a class if the clone is expanded.

CDR3 length	V gene	clone size	J gene	D gene	CDR3 DNA	CDR3 protein
11	TRBV25-1	NA	TRBJ1-1	NA	TGTGCCAGCAGTGATACTCCTGAAGCTTTCTTT	CASSDTPEAFF
15	TRBV6-5	NA	TRBJ2-2	NA	TGTGCCAGCAGTTACTCAGCAGGTGGCACCGGGGAGCTGTTTTTT	CASSYSAGGTGELFF
17	TRBV7-9	NA	TRBJ2-1	TRBD2	TGTGCCAGCAGCTTAATTGGACTAGCGGGAGCCTACAATGAGCAGTTCTTC	CASSLIGLAGAYNEQFF
14	TRBV28	NA	TRBJ2-5	NA	TGTGCCAGCAGTTTGACACCCGATGGGGAGACCCAGTACTTC	CASSLTPDGETQYF
17	TRBV5-1	NA	TRBJ1-4	NA	TGCGCCAGCAGCGCAACCGGGACACAGTCGACTAATGAAAAACTGTTTTTT	CASSATGTQSTNEKLFF
13	TRBV27	NA	TRBJ1-2	NA	TGTGCCAGCAGTTTGTTGGGGAACCATGGCTACACCTTC	CASSLLGNHGYTF
12	TRBV5-1	NA	TRBJ1-1	NA	TGCGCCAGCAGCTCTCCTTTTACTGAAGCTTTCTTT	CASSSPFTEAFF
17	TRBV28	NA	TRBJ2-7	TRBD1	TGTGCCAGCAGGAATCAGATTGGTAGACAGGGTTTCGACGAGCAGTACTTC	CASRNQIGRQGFDEQYF
15	TRBV4-1	NA	TRBJ1-2	NA	TGCGCCAGCAGCCAAGAAACCCGAGATGGTAATGGCTACACCTTC	CASSQETRDGNGYTF
15	TRBV27	once	TRBJ2-5	TRBD1	TGTGCCAGCAGTTTTTTCGCCGGGACAGCGCAGACCCAGTACTTC	CASSFFAGTAQTQYF
14	TRBV4-1	NA	TRBJ1-1	TRBD1	TGCGCCAGCAGCCAACACCAGGGGGGGACTGAAGCTTTCTTT	CASSQHQGGTEAFF
11	TRBV6-5	NA	TRBJ1-1	NA	TGTGCCAGCAGTGAAAACAGGGTAGCTTTCTTT	CASSENRVAFF
11	TRBV20-1	NA	TRBJ2-7	NA	TGCAGTGCAAGGATCCACTACGAGCAGTACTTC	CSARIHYEQYF
18	TRBV28	NA	TRBJ2-3	NA	TGTGCCAGCAGCTACCCCTCAACCTTAGGGGTCGGGGCAGATACGCAGTATTTT	CASSYPSTLGVGADTQYF
15	TRBV30	NA	TRBJ1-2	NA	TGTGCCTGGAGTGTCTGGGACTACCCTAACTATGGCTACACCTTC	CAWSVWDYPNYGYTF
20	TRBV4-1	NA	TRBJ2-6	TRBD2	TGCGCCAGCAGCCAACTGTCCGGGACTAGCGGGAGCGGTGGGGCCAACGTCCTGACTTTC	CASSQLSGTSGSGGANVLTF
13	TRBV6-1	NA	TRBJ1-1	TRBD1	TGTGCCAGCCAGACAGGGTTCACCACTGAAGCTTTCTTT	CASQTGFTTEAFF
16	TRBV7-6	NA	TRBJ2-1	NA	TGTGCCAGCAGCTTAGATCTTACGGGAGCCTACAATGAGCAGTTCTTC	CASSLDLTGAYNEQFF
13	TRBV11-2	NA	TRBJ1-1	NA	TGTGCCAGGAGCTTATGGGGGGCCACTGAAGCTTTCTTT	CARSLWGATEAFF
14	TRBV6-2/TRBV6-3	NA	TRBJ1-1	NA	TGTGCCAGCGTACCCGGGGGGGGGCCCACTGAAGCTTTCTTT	CASVPGGGPTEAFF
17	TRBV15	NA	TRBJ2-7	NA	TGTGCCACCAGCAGAGGCAGCTCACCGCTAGCAGATTACGAGCAGTACTTC	CATSRGSSPLADYEQYF
13	TRBV27	NA	TRBJ2-1	TRBD2	TGTGCCAGCAGTCAATCGGGACTAGCAGACTGGCTCTTC	CASSQSGLADWLF
14	TRBV27	NA	TRBJ2-7	NA	TGTGCCAGCAGTTTATATAGGACGGGGTTGCAGCAGTACTTC	CASSLYRTGLQQYF
13	TRBV7-9	NA	TRBJ1-1	NA	TGTGCCAGCAGCTTTGCCGCTGGGGCTGAAGCTTTCTTT	CASSFAAGAEAFF
14	TRBV27	NA	TRBJ1-1	TRBD1	TGTGCCAGCACCCCGGGAGGGGGCTTGCCTGAAGCTTTCTTT	CASTPGGGLPEAFF
13	TRBV6-1	few	TRBJ1-1	TRBD1	TGTGCCAGCAGACCGGGACAGGGCACTGAAGCTTTCTTT	CASRPGQGTEAFF
14	TRBV28	NA	TRBJ1-1	NA	TGTGCCATCTCAAAGGGGTTCATGAACACTGAAGCTTTCTTT	CAISKGFMNTEAFF
16	TRBV4-1	NA	TRBJ2-5	TRBD2	TGCGCCAGCAGCCAATGGGCTAGCGGACACCAAGAGACCCAGTACTTC	CASSQWASGHQETQYF
15	TRBV27	NA	TRBJ2-7	NA	TGTGCCAGCTGTCCTTATAGCTCGATGCCTTACGAGCAGTACTTC	CASCPYSSMPYEQYF
15	TRBV4-1	NA	TRBJ2-7	TRBD1	TGCGCCAGCAGCCAAGCCCCGGGGACAGGCCGCGAGCAGTACTTC	CASSQAPGTGREQYF
12	TRBV15	NA	TRBJ2-3	NA	TGTGCCACCAGGGCAGGGGCAGATACGCAGTATTTT	CATRAGADTQYF
12	TRBV5-1	few	TRBJ1-2	NA	TGCGCCAGCAGCGACGCTAACTATGGCTACACCTTC	CASSDANYGYTF
15	TRBV18	NA	TRBJ2-5	NA	TGTGCCAGCTCACCAAGGGGCAGAGGCCAAGAGACCCAGTACTTC	CASSPRGRGQETQYF
15	TRBV4-1	NA	TRBJ1-5	NA	TGCGCCAGCAGCCAGGTCCCAGGAGGAGGTCAGCCCCAGCATTTT	CASSQVPGGGQPQHF
13	TRBV9	NA	TRBJ2-3	NA	TGTGCCAGCAGCAACACTCCCACAGATACGCAGTATTTT	CASSNTPTDTQYF
15	TRBV4-2	NA	TRBJ2-3	TRBD2	TGTGCCAGCAGCCAAGCCACGGGCGGGGGGCATTCGCAGTATTTT	CASSQATGGGHSQYF
18	TRBV25-1	NA	TRBJ2-1	TRBD2	TGTGCCAGCAGTGACGTTGGTGAGTGGCGGGGGACCTACAATGAGCAGTTCTTC	CASSDVGEWRGTYNEQFF
13	TRBV29-1	NA	TRBJ1-3	NA	TGCAGTGCAAGAGGGGGTTCGGAAAACACCATATATTTT	CSARGGSENTIYF
12	TRBV2	NA	TRBJ1-2	NA	TGTGCCAGCGGTCCCCCCGATTATGGCTACACCTTC	CASGPPDYGYTF
15	TRBV27	NA	TRBJ2-2	TRBD1	TGTGCCAGCAGTGGGGAGACAGGGTACACCGGGGAGCTGTTTTTT	CASSGETGYTGELFF
13	TRBV12-3/TRBV12-4	NA	TRBJ2-3	NA	TGTGCCAGCAGTTTATCGGGATCGGATACGCAGTATTTT	CASSLSGSDTQYF
13	TRBV29-1	NA	TRBJ2-2	TRBD1	TGCAGCGTTGCCGGGACAGGGCTCGGGGAGCTGTTTTTT	CSVAGTGLGELFF
15	TRBV6-1	NA	TRBJ1-1	TRBD1	TGTGCCAGCAGTGAAAGGGGGACAGGTTGGACTGAAGCTTTCTTT	CASSERGTGWTEAFF
15	TRBV5-1	NA	TRBJ2-5	NA	TGCGCCAGCAGCTCGGCAGGAGAGTACCAAGAGACCCAGTACTTC	CASSSAGEYQETQYF
18	TRBV15	once	TRBJ1-5	NA	TGTGCCACCTCCACGGGGCTCTCTGATACCGATAGCAATCAGCCCCAGCATTTT	CATSTGLSDTDSNQPQHF
14	TRBV15	NA	TRBJ2-7	TRBD1	TGTGCCACCAGCGGCAATACAGGGGTGGAGGAGCAGTACTTC	CATSGNTGVEEQYF
15	TRBV20-1	NA	TRBJ2-2	NA	TGCAGTGCAAGAGACGGGACTCGCGACACCGGGGAGCTGTTTTTT	CSARDGTRDTGELFF
14	TRBV12-3/TRBV12-4	NA	TRBJ1-1	NA	TGTGCCAGCAGTCCAGGGTTGAGGAGCACTGAAGCTTTCTTT	CASSPGLRSTEAFF